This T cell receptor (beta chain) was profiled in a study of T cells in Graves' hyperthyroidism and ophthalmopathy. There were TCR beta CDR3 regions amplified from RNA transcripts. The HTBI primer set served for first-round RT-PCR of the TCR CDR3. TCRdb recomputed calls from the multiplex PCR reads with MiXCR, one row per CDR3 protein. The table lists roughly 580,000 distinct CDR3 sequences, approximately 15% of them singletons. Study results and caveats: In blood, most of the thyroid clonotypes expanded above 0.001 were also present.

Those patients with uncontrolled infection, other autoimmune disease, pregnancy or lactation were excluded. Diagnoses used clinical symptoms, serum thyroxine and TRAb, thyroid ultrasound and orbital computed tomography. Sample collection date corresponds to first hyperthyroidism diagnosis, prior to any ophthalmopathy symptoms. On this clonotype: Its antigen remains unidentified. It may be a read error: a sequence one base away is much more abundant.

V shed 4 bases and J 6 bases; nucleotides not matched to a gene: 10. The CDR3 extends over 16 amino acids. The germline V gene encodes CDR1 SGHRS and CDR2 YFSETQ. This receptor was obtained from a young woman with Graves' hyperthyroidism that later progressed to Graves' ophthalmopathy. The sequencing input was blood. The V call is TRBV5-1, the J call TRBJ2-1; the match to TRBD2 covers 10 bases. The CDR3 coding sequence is TGCGCCAGCAGCGGTTCCGGGACTAGCGACTGCAATGAGCAGTTCTTC. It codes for CASSGSGTSDCNEQFF.